The entry below gives a single T cell receptor (beta chain) sequence along with its context. Antigen unknown. Genomic DNA came from frozen unsorted single-cell suspensions. These data belong to a study of immune cell composition in non-small cell lung cancer. Study-wide points: Squamous lung tumours showed higher top 10 clone scores and clonality than adenocarcinomas. Smoking pack-years did not significantly correlate with tumour TCR-beta clonality.

Germline CDR1 reads SGHRS; CDR2 reads YFSETQ. Losses at the gene ends were 3 bases for V and 4 bases for J; bases not matched to a gene: 4. This CDR3 comprises 16 residues. Sequencing was performed with immunoSEQ multiplex PCR; in TCRdb, only in-frame clones are kept and a portion is missing. Of about 6,600 clones in the sample, around 75% were seen once. This TCR derives from a human donor with non-small cell lung cancer. V gene TRBV5-1 combines with J gene TRBJ2-1, with 13 bases lining up with TRBD2. What was sequenced was lung tumor tissue. The CDR3 DNA is TGCGCCAGCAGCTGGGGGACTAGCGGGAAATACAATGAGCAGTTCTTC. Translation: CASSWGTSGKYNEQFF.